This TCR beta chain was retrieved from a study of T cells in Graves' hyperthyroidism and ophthalmopathy. General study results and limits: The model predicted ophthalmopathy a median around 6.5 months before onset. Expanded thyroid clonotypes (above 0.001) were mostly also found in blood.

Among ophthalmopathy patients, the Clinical Activity Score reached at least 3, the NOSPECS grade reached at least 4, and duration remained under 3 months. Fresh peripheral blood, about 9.6 ml, yielded the PBMCs. Germline values: CDR1 ENHRY, CDR2 SYGVKD. Trimming took 0 bases from V and 9 from J, leaving 14 bases between them. The length of the CDR3 is 15 residues. The investigators amplified TCR beta CDR3 regions from RNA transcripts. Initially, a first-round RT-PCR of the TCR CDR3 employed the HTBI primer set. MiXCR, run by TCRdb on the multiplex PCR reads, gives a single entry per CDR3 protein. The data show some 570,000 distinct CDR3 sequences, 12% to 15% seen once. This clonotype was seen a handful of times. Its antigen is undetermined.

This sequence was found in a woman under 30 with Graves' ophthalmopathy. Sequenced input: blood. The rearrangement joins TRBV10-3 to TRBJ1-4; D is uncertain. Written as DNA, the CDR3 is TGTGCCATCAGTGAGTCGACAAGAAAAGGGCAAAAACTGTTTTTT. It specifies CAISESTRKGQKLFF.